The next 2 T cell receptor beta chains were all read from a single sample in a study of response to subunit inactivated influenza vaccine (dated by TCRdb to 2016 to 2019). The time point label for this specimen denotes: around 47 days after influenza vaccine administration. Library preparation used RT-PCR. The sample was run on an Illumina HiSeq 2500. TCRdb trimmed the raw reads at Q25, called clones with MiXCR and kept productive beta chains. Identical CDR3 protein sequences are pooled into one entry, listed with their most common genes and DNA. The sample includes 500,000 to 600,000 distinct CDR3 sequences, with roughly 13% observed a single time. The ten largest clones represent around 13% of the sample. Sequencing was performed on PBMCs from blood, taken roughly 48 days after vaccination. These receptors were collected from a man in his fifties or sixties who received an inactivated influenza vaccine. Donor details come from another sample of the same person, matched by shared clones.

The gene calls are TRBV2 and TRBJ2-1, with no clear D. The germline gives CDR1 SNHLY, CDR2 FYNNEI. The CDR3 extends over 15 amino acids. V dropped 5 bases and J dropped 1 base, with 12 bases sitting between them. Here the CDR3 reads CASSQLQKSYNEQFF. The CDR3 bases are TGTGCCAGCAGTCAACTACAAAAATCCTACAATGAGCAGTTCTTC.

The sample holds a few counts of this clonotype. The chain joins TRBV7-2 to TRBJ2-7; D gene uncertain. V was trimmed by 5 bases and J by 5 bases, leaving 10 bases between them. Germline-derived CDR1 and CDR2 are SGHTA and FQGNSA. The CDR3 covers 12 residues. This CDR3 reads CASSLFFHEQYF. The CDR3 DNA reads TGTGCCAGCAGCCTCTTCTTTCACGAGCAGTACTTC.